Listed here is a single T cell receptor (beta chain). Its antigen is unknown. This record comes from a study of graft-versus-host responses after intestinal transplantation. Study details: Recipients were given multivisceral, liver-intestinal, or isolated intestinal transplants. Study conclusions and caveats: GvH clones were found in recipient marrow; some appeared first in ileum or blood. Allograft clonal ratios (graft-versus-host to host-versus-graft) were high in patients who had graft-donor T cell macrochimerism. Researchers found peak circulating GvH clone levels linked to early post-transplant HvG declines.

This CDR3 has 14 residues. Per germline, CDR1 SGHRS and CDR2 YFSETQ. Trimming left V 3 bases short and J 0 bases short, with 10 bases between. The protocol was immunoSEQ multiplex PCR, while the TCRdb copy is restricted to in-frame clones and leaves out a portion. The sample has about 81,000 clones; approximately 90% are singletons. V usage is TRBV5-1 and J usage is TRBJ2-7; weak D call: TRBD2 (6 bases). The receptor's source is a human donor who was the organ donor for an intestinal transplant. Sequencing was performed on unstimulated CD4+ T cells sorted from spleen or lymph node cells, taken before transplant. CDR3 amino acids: CASSSGLPSYEQYF. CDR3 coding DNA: TGCGCCAGCAGCTCGGGACTCCCCTCCTACGAGCAGTACTTC.